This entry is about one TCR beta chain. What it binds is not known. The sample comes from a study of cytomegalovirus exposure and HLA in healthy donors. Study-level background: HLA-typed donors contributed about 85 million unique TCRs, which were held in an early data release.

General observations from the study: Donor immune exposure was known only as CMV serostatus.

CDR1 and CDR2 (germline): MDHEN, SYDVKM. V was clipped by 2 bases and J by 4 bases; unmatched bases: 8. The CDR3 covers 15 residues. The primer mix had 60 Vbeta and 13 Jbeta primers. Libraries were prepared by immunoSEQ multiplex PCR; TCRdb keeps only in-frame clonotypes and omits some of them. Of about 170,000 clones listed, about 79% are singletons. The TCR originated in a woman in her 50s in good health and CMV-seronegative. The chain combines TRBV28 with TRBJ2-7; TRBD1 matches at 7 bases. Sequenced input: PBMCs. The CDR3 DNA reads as TGTGCCAGCAGTTTAAGAAGGGGGCGCGGGTACGAGCAGTACTTC. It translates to CASSLRRGRGYEQYF.